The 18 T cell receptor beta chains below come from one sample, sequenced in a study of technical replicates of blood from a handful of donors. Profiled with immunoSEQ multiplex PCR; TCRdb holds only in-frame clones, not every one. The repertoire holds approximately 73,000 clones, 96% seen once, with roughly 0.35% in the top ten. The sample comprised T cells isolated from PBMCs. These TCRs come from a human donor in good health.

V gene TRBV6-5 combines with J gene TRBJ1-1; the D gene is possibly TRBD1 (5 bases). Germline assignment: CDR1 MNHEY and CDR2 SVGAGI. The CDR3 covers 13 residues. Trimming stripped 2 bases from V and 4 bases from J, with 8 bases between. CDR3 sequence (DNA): TGTGCCAGCAGTTACCTCAGGGCCACTGAAGCTTTCTTT. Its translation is CASSYLRATEAFF.

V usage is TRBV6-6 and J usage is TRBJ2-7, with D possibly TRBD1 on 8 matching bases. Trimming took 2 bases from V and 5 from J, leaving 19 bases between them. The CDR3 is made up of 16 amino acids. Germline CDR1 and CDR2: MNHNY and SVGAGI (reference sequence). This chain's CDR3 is CASSYRGAATGDEQYF. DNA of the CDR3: TGTGCCAGCAGTTACCGGGGGGCCGCGACAGGGGACGAGCAGTACTTC.

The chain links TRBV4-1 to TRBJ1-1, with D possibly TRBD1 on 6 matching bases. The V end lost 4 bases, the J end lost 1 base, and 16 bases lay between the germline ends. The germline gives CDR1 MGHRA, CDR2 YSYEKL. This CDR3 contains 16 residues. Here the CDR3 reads CASSLTAQTGNTEAFF. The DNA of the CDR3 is TGCGCCAGCAGCCTTACCGCTCAGACAGGGAACACTGAAGCTTTCTTT.

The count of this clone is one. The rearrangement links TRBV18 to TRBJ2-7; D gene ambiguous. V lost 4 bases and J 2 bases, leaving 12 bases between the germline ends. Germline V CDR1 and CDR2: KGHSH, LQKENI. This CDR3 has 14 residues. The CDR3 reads CASSLLVAPYEQYF. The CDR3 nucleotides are TGTGCCAGCTCACTTCTTGTGGCTCCCTACGAGCAGTACTTC. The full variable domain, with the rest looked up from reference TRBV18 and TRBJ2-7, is NAGVMQNPRHLVRRRGQEARLRCSPMKGHSHVYWYRQLPEEGLKFMVYLQKENIIDESGMPKERFSAEFPKEGPSILRIQQVVRGDSAAYFCASSLLVAPYEQYFGPGTRLTVT.

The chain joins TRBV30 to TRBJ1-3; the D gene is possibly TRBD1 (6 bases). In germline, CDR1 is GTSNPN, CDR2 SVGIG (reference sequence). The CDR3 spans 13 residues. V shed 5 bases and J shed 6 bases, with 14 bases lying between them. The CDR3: CAWGLGGENTIYF. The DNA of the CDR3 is TGTGCCTGGGGACTAGGGGGGGAAAACACCATATATTTT.

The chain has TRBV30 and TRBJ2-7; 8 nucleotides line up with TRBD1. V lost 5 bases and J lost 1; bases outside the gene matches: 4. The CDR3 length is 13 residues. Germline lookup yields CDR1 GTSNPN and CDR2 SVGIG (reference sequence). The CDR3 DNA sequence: TGTGCCTGGGGGACAGGTGTTTCCTACGAGCAGTACTTC. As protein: CAWGTGVSYEQYF.

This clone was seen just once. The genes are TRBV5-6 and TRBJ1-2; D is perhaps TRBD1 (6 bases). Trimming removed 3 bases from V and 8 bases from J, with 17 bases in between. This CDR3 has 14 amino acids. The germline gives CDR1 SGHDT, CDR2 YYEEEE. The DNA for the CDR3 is TGTGCCAGCAGCTCATTCCCGGGACATCTAGGCTACACCTTC. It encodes CASSSFPGHLGYTF.

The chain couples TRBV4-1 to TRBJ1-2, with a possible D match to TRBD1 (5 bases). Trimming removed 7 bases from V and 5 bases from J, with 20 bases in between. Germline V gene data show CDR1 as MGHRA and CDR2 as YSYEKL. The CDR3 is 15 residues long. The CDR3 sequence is CASKFRPVGGYGYTF. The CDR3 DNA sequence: TGCGCCAGCAAATTTCGGCCAGTCGGGGGATATGGCTACACCTTC.

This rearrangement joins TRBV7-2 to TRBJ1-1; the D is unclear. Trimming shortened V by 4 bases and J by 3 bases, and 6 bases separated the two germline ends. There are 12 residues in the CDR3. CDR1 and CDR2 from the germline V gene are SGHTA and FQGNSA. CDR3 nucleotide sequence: TGTGCCAGCAGCTACATATACACTGAAGCTTTCTTT. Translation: CASSYIYTEAFF. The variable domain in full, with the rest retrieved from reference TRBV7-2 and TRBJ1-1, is GAGVSQSPSNKVTEKGKDVELRCDPISGHTALYWYRQSLGQGLEFLIYFQGNSAPDKSGLPSDRFSAERTGGSVSTLTIQRTQQEDSAVYLCASSYIYTEAFFGQGTRLTVV.

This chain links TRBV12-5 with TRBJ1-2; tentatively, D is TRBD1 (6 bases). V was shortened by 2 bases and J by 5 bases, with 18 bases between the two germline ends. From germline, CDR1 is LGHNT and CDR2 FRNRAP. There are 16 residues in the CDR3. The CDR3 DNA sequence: TGTGCTAGTGGTTTGCCTTCGACAGGCCTAAGATATGGCTACACCTTC. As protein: CASGLPSTGLRYGYTF.

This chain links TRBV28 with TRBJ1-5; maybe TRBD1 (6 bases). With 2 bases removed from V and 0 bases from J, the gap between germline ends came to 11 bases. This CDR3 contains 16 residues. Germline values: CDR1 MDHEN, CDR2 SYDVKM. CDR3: CASSLVRGVSNQPQHF. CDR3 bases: TGTGCCAGCAGTTTAGTCAGGGGAGTTAGCAATCAGCCCCAGCATTTT.

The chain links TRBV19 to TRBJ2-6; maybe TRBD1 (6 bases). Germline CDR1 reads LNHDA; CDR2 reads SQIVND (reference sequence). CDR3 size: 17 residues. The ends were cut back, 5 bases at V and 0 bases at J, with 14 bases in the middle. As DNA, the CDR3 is TGTGCCAGTAGTGGGGCGGACAGCGTCTCTGGGGCCAACGTCCTGACTTTC. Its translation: CASSGADSVSGANVLTF.

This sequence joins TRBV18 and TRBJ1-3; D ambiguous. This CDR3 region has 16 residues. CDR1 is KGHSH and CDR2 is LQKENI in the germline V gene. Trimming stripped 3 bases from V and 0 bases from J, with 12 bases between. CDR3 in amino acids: CASSPSGANSGNTIYF. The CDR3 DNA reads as TGTGCCAGCTCACCTTCAGGCGCTAACTCTGGAAACACCATATATTTT.

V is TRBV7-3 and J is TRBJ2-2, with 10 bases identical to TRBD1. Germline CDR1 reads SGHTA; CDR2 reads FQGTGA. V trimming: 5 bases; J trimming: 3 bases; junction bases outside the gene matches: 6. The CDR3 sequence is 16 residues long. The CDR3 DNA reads TGTGCCAGCAGCAATGACAGGGGGCAGCACACCGGGGAGCTGTTTTTT. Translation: CASSNDRGQHTGELFF.

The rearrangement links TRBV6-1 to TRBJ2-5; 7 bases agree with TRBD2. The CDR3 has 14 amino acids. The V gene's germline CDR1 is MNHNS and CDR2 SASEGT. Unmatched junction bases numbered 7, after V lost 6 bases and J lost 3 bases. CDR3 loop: CASRVRTREETQYF. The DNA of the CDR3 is TGTGCCAGCAGGGTTAGGACTAGAGAAGAGACCCAGTACTTC.

The CDR3 coding sequence is TGCGCCAGCAGCGGACTGTCGGACAGGGCTGAAGCTTTCTTT. It encodes CASSGLSDRAEAFF. The genes are TRBV5-1 and TRBJ1-1; 8 positions match TRBD1. The CDR3 is 14 amino acids. The germline CDR1 and CDR2 sequences are SGHRS and YFSETQ. Trimming cost V 4 bases and J 6 bases; bases outside gene matches: 8.

CDR3 in amino acids: CASSSRQGEEQYF. In DNA form, the CDR3 reads TGTGCCAGCAGCTCGCGACAGGGTGAGGAGCAGTACTTC. V gene TRBV7-3 combines with J gene TRBJ2-7; 7 bases match TRBD1. V lost 4 bases, J lost 7 bases, and 7 bases stayed unmatched. Germline CDR1 SGHTA, CDR2 FQGTGA. The CDR3 covers 13 residues.

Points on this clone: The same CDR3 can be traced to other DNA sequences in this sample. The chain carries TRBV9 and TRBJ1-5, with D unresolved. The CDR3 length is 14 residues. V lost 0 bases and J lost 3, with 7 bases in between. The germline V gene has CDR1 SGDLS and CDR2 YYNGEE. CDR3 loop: CASSVAGYNQPQHF. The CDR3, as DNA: TGTGCCAGCAGCGTAGCAGGTTACAATCAGCCCCAGCATTTT.